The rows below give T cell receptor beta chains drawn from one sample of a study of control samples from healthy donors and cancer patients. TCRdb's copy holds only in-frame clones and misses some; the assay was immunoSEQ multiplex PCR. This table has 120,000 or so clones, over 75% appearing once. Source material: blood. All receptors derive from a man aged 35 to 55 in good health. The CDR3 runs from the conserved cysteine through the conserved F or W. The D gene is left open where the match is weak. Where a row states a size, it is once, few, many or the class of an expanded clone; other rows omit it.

DNA: TGTGCCAGCAGTTTATTCGGACAGGGTAGCAATCAGCCCCAGCATTTT; CDR3: CASSLFGQGSNQPQHF; size: .; D: TRBD1; J: TRBJ1-5; V: TRBV27
DNA: TGTGCCAGCAAATCTAGCGTTGGCACAGATACGCAGTATTTT; CDR3: CASKSSVGTDTQYF; size: once; D: .; J: TRBJ2-3; V: TRBV6-5
DNA: TGTGCCAGCAGCCATGGGATACTTAACACTGAAGCTTTCTTT; CDR3: CASSHGILNTEAFF; size: .; D: .; J: TRBJ1-1; V: TRBV9
DNA: TGTGCCAGCCGAAACCCGTTCGGGGGGCCAAACACCATATATTTT; CDR3: CASRNPFGGPNTIYF; size: .; D: .; J: TRBJ1-3; V: TRBV2
DNA: TGTGCCATCAGTGAGCCCCGACAGAACTACGAGCAGTACTTC; CDR3: CAISEPRQNYEQYF; size: once; D: .; J: TRBJ2-7; V: TRBV10-3
DNA: TGTGCCAGCAGCCCCCCCCCGGGGCCCTACAATGAGCAGTTCTTC; CDR3: CASSPPPGPYNEQFF; size: .; D: .; J: TRBJ2-1; V: TRBV9
DNA: TGTGCCACCAGTGTGCAGGGGAACACTGAAGCTTTCTTT; CDR3: CATSVQGNTEAFF; size: .; D: .; J: TRBJ1-1; V: TRBV24-1
DNA: TGCGCCAGCAGCCAAGAACCAGGACAGGAAAATGAAAAACTGTTTTTT; CDR3: CASSQEPGQENEKLFF; size: few; D: TRBD1; J: TRBJ1-4; V: TRBV4-1
DNA: TGTGCCAGCAGCTTGAACAGGGCCTACGAGCAGTACTTC; CDR3: CASSLNRAYEQYF; size: once; D: .; J: TRBJ2-7; V: TRBV5-6
DNA: TGTGCCTGGAGTGCGGGAACCAACACGCGGTATTTT; CDR3: CAWSAGTNTRYF; size: .; D: .; J: TRBJ2-3; V: TRBV30
DNA: TGTGCCAGCAGCCCCCGGGACAGGGGTAAATCCGGGGAGCTGTTTTTT; CDR3: CASSPRDRGKSGELFF; size: once; D: TRBD1; J: TRBJ2-2; V: TRBV3-1/TRBV3-2
DNA: TGTGCCAGCAGTTACTCCGGACAGGGTTTTTACGAGCAGTACTTC; CDR3: CASSYSGQGFYEQYF; size: many; D: TRBD1; J: TRBJ2-7; V: TRBV6-6
DNA: TGTGCCAGCAGCTCAAGCAGACACGATGGCTACACCTTC; CDR3: CASSSSRHDGYTF; size: .; D: .; J: TRBJ1-2; V: TRBV5-8
DNA: TGTGCCAGCAGCCGCGACAGCCAGCGGGGTGAGCAGTTCTTC; CDR3: CASSRDSQRGEQFF; size: .; D: TRBD2; J: TRBJ2-1; V: TRBV7-9
DNA: TGCAGCGTAACAGTTTCTTTGAACACTGAAGCTTTCTTT; CDR3: CSVTVSLNTEAFF; size: .; D: .; J: TRBJ1-1; V: TRBV29-1
DNA: TGTGCCAGCAGCATAACAGGTGTTAACACTGAAGCTTTCTTT; CDR3: CASSITGVNTEAFF; size: .; D: .; J: TRBJ1-1; V: TRBV11-3
DNA: TGTGCCAGCAGCCAATACAGAGCCGGGGGAAGCGCCGGGGAGCTGTTTTTT; CDR3: CASSQYRAGGSAGELFF; size: .; D: .; J: TRBJ2-2; V: TRBV3-1/TRBV3-2
DNA: TGTGCCAGTAGTCCCCGGACTGGGAACTATGGCTACACCTTC; CDR3: CASSPRTGNYGYTF; size: .; D: .; J: TRBJ1-2; V: TRBV19
DNA: TGTGCCAGCAGCAAAAACTCACCCCTCCACTTT; CDR3: CASSKNSPLHF; size: few; D: .; J: TRBJ1-6; V: TRBV21-1
DNA: TGTGCCAGCTCACCAGCACAACCGGGACAAAATAATTCACCCCTCCACTTT; CDR3: CASSPAQPGQNNSPLHF; size: once; D: .; J: TRBJ1-6; V: TRBV18
DNA: TGTGCCAGTAGTAAGCCGGGGACAGCTAGGGTTAGAGGCAATCAGCCCCAGCATTTT; CDR3: CASSKPGTARVRGNQPQHF; size: .; D: TRBD1; J: TRBJ1-5; V: TRBV19
DNA: TGTGCCAGCAGCCAAGACAGAATCTACGAGCAGTACTTC; CDR3: CASSQDRIYEQYF; size: .; D: .; J: TRBJ2-7; V: TRBV3-1/TRBV3-2
DNA: TGTGCCAGCAGTTACTCGGTTGCTCATTCCTACGAGCAGTACTTC; CDR3: CASSYSVAHSYEQYF; size: .; D: .; J: TRBJ2-7; V: TRBV6-2/TRBV6-3
DNA: TGTGCCAGCAGCCCTAGGACAGGGAACACTGAAGCTTTCTTT; CDR3: CASSPRTGNTEAFF; size: .; D: TRBD1; J: TRBJ1-1; V: TRBV7-9
DNA: TGTGCCACCAGCGGCCGACCTAGCGGGGGCGCCAGGCAGTTCTTC; CDR3: CATSGRPSGGARQFF; size: .; D: TRBD2; J: TRBJ2-1; V: TRBV15
DNA: TGCGCCAGCAGTCAGCCGGGGGATCCGGTTGAATACAATGAGCAGTTCTTC; CDR3: CASSQPGDPVEYNEQFF; size: .; D: .; J: TRBJ2-1; V: TRBV23-1
DNA: TGTGCCAGCAGCTCCCCCCGGAGGGGGAACTATGGCTACACCTTC; CDR3: CASSSPRRGNYGYTF; size: once; D: .; J: TRBJ1-2; V: TRBV13
DNA: TGTGCCAGCAGCCCCACTTGGCGGTATAATTCACCCCTCCACTTT; CDR3: CASSPTWRYNSPLHF; size: .; D: .; J: TRBJ1-6; V: TRBV5-6
DNA: TGTGCCACATACGCGCCTTCAGCTAGCACAGATACGCAGTATTTT; CDR3: CATYAPSASTDTQYF; size: .; D: .; J: TRBJ2-3; V: TRBV15
DNA: TGTGCCAGCGCCCCGAGGACAGGGGGCCTATACGAGCAGTACTTC; CDR3: CASAPRTGGLYEQYF; size: .; D: TRBD1; J: TRBJ2-7; V: TRBV7-2
DNA: TGTGCCAGCAGCTTATCGGAGACCCAGTACTTC; CDR3: CASSLSETQYF; size: once; D: .; J: TRBJ2-5; V: TRBV11-3
DNA: TGCGCCAGCAGCCATACCGGGGCACACAATGAGCAGTTCTTC; CDR3: CASSHTGAHNEQFF; size: .; D: .; J: TRBJ2-1; V: TRBV4-3
DNA: TGTGCCGGCCGGGGATCGGATTCAGGCGAGCAGTACTTC; CDR3: CAGRGSDSGEQYF; size: .; D: .; J: TRBJ2-7; V: TRBV18
DNA: TGTGCCAGCAGTGAAGAAACAGGGGCACCCTACGAGCAGTACTTC; CDR3: CASSEETGAPYEQYF; size: .; D: TRBD1; J: TRBJ2-7; V: TRBV25-1
DNA: TGCGCCAGCAGCTTGAGTCCAGGCTACAAGCTAAGAAATGAGCAGTTCTTC; CDR3: CASSLSPGYKLRNEQFF; size: .; D: .; J: TRBJ2-1; V: TRBV5-1
DNA: TGCGCCAGCAGTGAGGGTATTGGCGGGGCACAGCCCCAGCATTTT; CDR3: CASSEGIGGAQPQHF; size: .; D: .; J: TRBJ1-5; V: TRBV10-2
DNA: TGTGCCAGCAGCGACGGACAGGGGTCGCACAATGAGCAGTTCTTC; CDR3: CASSDGQGSHNEQFF; size: .; D: TRBD1; J: TRBJ2-1; V: TRBV7-9
DNA: TGTGCCAGCAGTGGCGATGGACAGAGCTACGAGCAGTACTTC; CDR3: CASSGDGQSYEQYF; size: .; D: .; J: TRBJ2-7; V: TRBV2
DNA: TGTGCCAGCAGTGAATCTGGCAGACTGAACACTGAAGCTTTCTTT; CDR3: CASSESGRLNTEAFF; size: .; D: .; J: TRBJ1-1; V: TRBV25-1
DNA: TGTGCCAGCAGTTACTCGGGCAGCTCCTACGAGCAGTACTTC; CDR3: CASSYSGSSYEQYF; size: .; D: .; J: TRBJ2-7; V: TRBV6-6
DNA: TGTGCCAGCAGCTTAGGGACAGGGGGCTTTGGCTACACCTTC; CDR3: CASSLGTGGFGYTF; size: .; D: TRBD1; J: TRBJ1-2; V: TRBV7-9
DNA: TGTGCCAGCAGCTCGAAGAGGACCGGGGAGCTGTTTTTT; CDR3: CASSSKRTGELFF; size: .; D: .; J: TRBJ2-2; V: TRBV11-3
DNA: TGTGCCAGCAGCTTAGAAAGGGGACCACAACCGGACTATGGCTACACCTTC; CDR3: CASSLERGPQPDYGYTF; size: .; D: .; J: TRBJ1-2; V: TRBV11-3
DNA: TGTGCCACCAGCAGAGACTTCTATGGCTACACCTTC; CDR3: CATSRDFYGYTF; size: .; D: .; J: TRBJ1-2; V: TRBV15
DNA: TGTGCCAGCAGCTTAGGGGCGGGGGCGCCCAAGACCCAGTACTTC; CDR3: CASSLGAGAPKTQYF; size: .; D: .; J: TRBJ2-5; V: TRBV7-2
DNA: TGTGCCACCAGTGGCGGACTAGCGGGGGGGATCCAAGAGACCCAGTACTTC; CDR3: CATSGGLAGGIQETQYF; size: .; D: TRBD2; J: TRBJ2-5; V: TRBV24-1